This T cell receptor (beta chain) was obtained from a study of blood T cell repertoires in COVID-19. The wider study: PBMCs, B-cell-depleted T cells, or T cells provided the cDNA or gDNA that made up the material.

The junction had 4 bases not matched to a gene; V was cut back by 3 bases and J by 6 bases. The germline V gene has CDR1 SNHLY and CDR2 FYNNEI. This CDR3 contains 14 residues. In the authors' methods: Scientists estimated how many nucleated cells there were by amplifying reference gene primers. Sequencing used immunoSEQ multiplex PCR; TCRdb keeps in-frame clones, though not all of them. V and J calls and clone size are as listed in that table; D and trimming were resolved from the DNA. This sample has around 270,000 clones, with more than 85% found just once. The sample taken for sequencing was peripheral blood. The receptor was isolated from a man aged 25-45 years with acute or convalescent COVID-19. V is TRBV2 and J is TRBJ1-2; 10 nucleotides match TRBD1. The CDR3: CASSDRGQGNGYTF. Written as DNA, the CDR3 is TGTGCCAGCAGTGATAGGGGACAGGGGAATGGCTACACCTTC.